Below, 9 T cell receptor beta chains from the same sample are listed, as sequenced in a study of naive and memory T cell subsets. Findings and caveats of the study: Naive repertoires, especially CD8, held a few larger clonotypes, possibly memory cells re-expressing CD45RA.

For these receptors, no antigen is known. The beta constant-region primer was an equimolar mix of two oligonucleotides covering TRBC1 and TRBC2. Nested alpha and beta constant-region primers with the SP2 primer drove four PCR rounds on ligated cDNA. One entry per CDR3 protein, called by TCRdb with MiXCR from the UMI-ligation and nested PCR reads. This sample has roughly 100,000 distinct CDR3 sequences, with around 15% found just once. The sequenced sample consisted of naive CD8+ T cells from blood. These receptors were obtained from a human donor in good health.

There are many counts of this clonotype. The V call is TRBV2, the J call TRBJ2-1; D perhaps matches TRBD1 (6 bases). Trimming stripped 6 bases from V and 6 bases from J, with 21 bases between. From germline, CDR1 is SNHLY and CDR2 FYNNEI. This CDR3 is 16 amino acids long. In DNA, the CDR3 is TGTGCCAGCAGCCCCCCCGGCGGAGTAGGGGGCAATGAGCAGTTCTTC. The encoded protein is CASSPPGGVGGNEQFF.

Only a few counts were recorded for this clonotype. The J gene is TRBJ2-3, the V gene TRBV11-2; TRBD2 matches 11 bases. CDR1 and CDR2 from the germline V gene are SGHAT and FQNNGV. This CDR3 spans 17 amino acids. The V segment lost 3 bases and the J segment 1 base; nucleotides outside the gene matches: 6. CDR3 sequence (DNA): TGTGCCAGCAGCTTGGGGACTAGCGGCCGCGGCACAGATACGCAGTATTTT. Its protein is CASSLGTSGRGTDTQYF. Based on the CDR3 plus reference TRBV11-2 and TRBJ2-3, the full variable domain is EAGVAQSPRYKIIEKRQSVAFWCNPISGHATLYWYQQILGQGPKLLIQFQNNGVVDDSQLPKDRFSAERLKGVDSTLKIQPAKLEDSAVYLCASSLGTSGRGTDTQYFGPGTRLTVL.

The table lists this clonotype with a few counts. The chain is built from TRBV3-1 and TRBJ1-4, with a tentative D call TRBD1 (5 bases). Trimming removed 7 bases from V and 5 bases from J, with 20 bases in between. The CDR3 is made up of 16 amino acids. Germline CDR1 is LGHDT and CDR2 is YNNKEL (reference sequence). CDR3 amino acids: CASNDRGGTGNEKLFF. The DNA for the CDR3 is TGTGCCAGCAACGACCGGGGAGGGACTGGGAATGAAAAACTGTTTTTT.

This clonotype was seen a few times. The chain is built from TRBV5-4 and TRBJ1-2; D gene unclear. Germline CDR1 and CDR2: SGHNT and YYREEE (reference sequence). The CDR3 totals 14 residues. V was cut by 0 bases and J by 8 bases, with 14 bases left in between. Here the CDR3 reads CASSLGVGFGGYTF. Written as DNA, the CDR3 is TGTGCCAGCAGCTTGGGAGTAGGGTTCGGCGGCTACACCTTC.

This clonotype was counted ten times or more. The rearrangement links TRBV7-2 to TRBJ2-7; D perhaps matches TRBD2 (6 bases). V was cut by 4 bases and J by 3 bases, with 13 bases left in between. This CDR3 region has 14 residues. Germline V lookup: CDR1 SGHTA, CDR2 FQGNSA. CDR3 DNA: TGTGCCAGCAGCTCCATGGGGGGATACTACGAGCAGTACTTC. It translates to CASSSMGGYYEQYF. Based on the CDR3 plus reference TRBV7-2 and TRBJ2-7, the full variable domain is GAGVSQSPSNKVTEKGKDVELRCDPISGHTALYWYRQSLGQGLEFLIYFQGNSAPDKSGLPSDRFSAERTGGSVSTLTIQRTQQEDSAVYLCASSSMGGYYEQYFGPGTRLTVT.

This chain joins TRBV5-4 and TRBJ1-1; D is uncertain. The CDR3 totals 13 residues. Per the germline V gene, CDR1 is SGHNT and CDR2 is YYREEE (reference sequence). With 9 bases removed from V and 6 bases from J, the gap between germline ends came to 18 bases. The CDR3 protein is CATELPGGPEAFF. CDR3 nucleotides: TGTGCCACCGAGCTGCCTGGTGGGCCTGAAGCTTTCTTT.

V gene TRBV2 combines with J gene TRBJ1-6; possibly TRBD1 for D (6 bases). Per germline, CDR1 SNHLY and CDR2 FYNNEI. This CDR3 comprises 15 residues. Trimming removed 3 bases at V and 10 bases at J, with 16 bases between. CDR3 nucleotide sequence: TGTGCCAGCAGTGATGGGGAGGGGGGGTACTCACCCCTCCACTTT. It specifies CASSDGEGGYSPLHF. The entire variable domain, with the rest obtained from reference TRBV2 and TRBJ1-6, is as follows: EPEVTQTPSHQVTQMGQEVILRCVPISNHLYFYWYRQILGQKVEFLVSFYNNEISEKSEIFDDQFSVERPDGSNFTLKIRSTKLEDSAMYFCASSDGEGGYSPLHFGNGTRLTVT.

This clonotype was found a few times. The chain links TRBV4-3 to TRBJ2-3; D unresolved. The germline CDR1 and CDR2 sequences are LGHNA and YSLEER. This CDR3 is built from 19 residues. V lost 0 bases to trimming and J lost 0 bases, with 19 bases between them. The CDR3, as DNA: TGCGCCAGCAGCCAAGATTGGGCGTCGTGGACGGACAGCACAGATACGCAGTATTTT. It yields the protein CASSQDWASWTDSTDTQYF.

In its sample, this clonotype was seen a few times. This rearrangement joins TRBV27 to TRBJ2-6; D not resolved. Germline values: CDR1 MNHEY, CDR2 SMNVEV (reference sequence). Trimming removed 5 bases at V and 0 bases at J, with 8 bases between. CDR3 length: 15 amino acids. The CDR3 region has the DNA TGTGCCAGCAGTCCGTCGCTCTCTGGGGCCAACGTCCTGACTTTC. Its protein is CASSPSLSGANVLTF.